The clone carrying this T cell receptor beta chain has a handful of counts. The target antigen is unknown. This sample is part of a study of T-cell memory formation after mild COVID-19. Trimming stripped 1 base from V and 6 bases from J, with 19 bases between. The CDR3 runs to 16 residues. Germline V lookup: CDR1 SGHRS, CDR2 YFSETQ. MiXCR was run by TCRdb on the 5' RACE reads, yielding one entry per CDR3 protein. The table shows about 560,000 distinct CDR3 sequences, with roughly 17% occurring only once. Notes on the study in general: Most CD4+ clones that shrank were in CM and EM, while CD8+ ones turned up in EMRA. Second-wave clones that peaked on day 37 lacked confirmed SARS-CoV-2 specificity.

The sequenced sample consisted of PBMCs or a T cell subset sorted from them (not recorded which). The rearrangement joins TRBV5-1 to TRBJ1-1; no firm D call. The TCR sequence derives from an adult woman who had mild COVID-19 (a few samples of this study predate the infection). Cell type and time point are not known. CDR3: CASSLTRVTAVAEAFF. The CDR3 DNA sequence: TGCGCCAGCAGCTTGACCCGGGTCACGGCAGTCGCTGAAGCTTTCTTT.